This TCR beta chain was observed in a study of Tregs in tolerant kidney transplant recipients. This table comes from immunoSEQ multiplex PCR, and its TCRdb copy is limited to in-frame clones, with some not included. The sample has roughly 48,000 clones. Comments on this clone: The CDR3 end is not reached by the read, which stops 3 residues before it; the germline J gene fills it in.

Trimming took 8 bases from V and 7 from J; bases not matched to a gene: 15. The CDR3 totals 18 residues. CDR1 and CDR2 (germline): SGHVS, FQNEAQ. The sample here was CD4+ T cells from blood, taken before the transplant. The chain recombines TRBV7-8 with TRBJ2-1; TRBD2 agrees at 15 bases. The receptor comes from a human donor who received a combined kidney and bone marrow transplant. The covered CDR3 bases are TGTGCCAGCCCACTCCGGACTAGCGGGAGGGCTAATAGGAATGAG. As protein: CASPLRTSGRANRNE. The whole CDR3 protein reads CASPLRTSGRANRNEQFF. The full variable domain, completed using reference TRBV7-8 and TRBJ2-1, is GAGVSQSPRYKVAKRGQDVALRCDPISGHVSLFWYQQALGQGPEFLTYFQNEAQLDKSGLPSDRFFAERPEGSVSTLKIQRTQQEDSAVYLCASPLRTSGRANRNEQFFGPGTRLTVL.